The entry that follows covers one T cell receptor beta chain sequence. The data were obtained in a study of T cell changes during pregnancy in multiple sclerosis. Data came from immunoSEQ multiplex PCR; TCRdb stores just in-frame clones and leaves some out. The sample includes around 30,000 clones, 90% to 95% seen only once; the top ten take more than 0.35%. Here the sequenced sample was CD4+ T cells from peripheral blood mononuclear cells, taken after pregnancy. This receptor was obtained from a female donor with multiple sclerosis, enrolled in a pregnancy study.

The DNA for the CDR3 is TGTGCCAGCAGCTTGTTTTGGGGGCTGGAAGATACGCAGTATTTT. It specifies CASSLFWGLEDTQYF. The rearrangement joins TRBV5-6 to TRBJ2-3; D is possibly TRBD1 (6 bases). The length of the CDR3 is 15 residues. Trimming took 1 base from V and 5 from J, leaving 14 bases between them. The V gene's germline CDR1 is SGHDT and CDR2 YYEEEE.